This T cell receptor (beta chain) emerged from a study of blood T cell repertoires in COVID-19. At the level of the study: Sites across the United States, Italy and Spain contributed samples from acute and convalescent COVID-19. PBMCs, B-cell-depleted T cells, or T cells provided the cDNA or gDNA that made up the material.

Per the study methods: Quantification of nucleated cells was approximated via reference gene primer amplification. This table comes from immunoSEQ multiplex PCR, and its TCRdb copy is limited to in-frame clones, with some not included. V and J calls plus clone size are reproduced from that table; the DNA served to infer D and trimming. The table lists tens of thousands of clones, 75% to 90% of them singletons. J lost 12 bases, V lost 4 bases, and 9 bases had no gene match. The V gene's germline CDR1 is LGHDT and CDR2 YNNKEL (reference sequence). CDR3 length: 13 residues. The sequencing sample was made of peripheral blood. The J gene is TRBJ2-1, the V gene TRBV3-1 (or the pseudogene TRBV3-2), with 7 nucleotides matching TRBD1. This sequence originates from a woman older than 75 with acute or convalescent COVID-19. Here the CDR3 DNA reads TGTGCCAGCAGCCCCTCAGGGGGAACGGGGCAGTTCTTC. Protein: CASSPSGGTGQFF.